This T cell receptor beta chain was sequenced for a study of ipilimumab plus nivolumab after autologous stem cell transplantation. In the study overall: The myeloma cohort included high-risk transplant-naive patients and patients relapsing within 3 years of a first autologous transplant. Findings and limits, study-wide: TCR repertoire, Treg phenotype and gut microbiota reportedly support more study of this approach.

Sequencing was performed with immunoSEQ multiplex PCR; in TCRdb, only in-frame clones are kept and a portion is missing. The table shows about 6,300 clones, with roughly nine tenths occurring only once. Details on this clone: What it binds is not known.

Patients got ipilimumab 1 mg/kg beginning 14 to 28 days post-transplant. Dosing: nivolumab 3 mg/kg IV, weeks 1, 4, 7, 10, then every two weeks to week 26. This receptor was identified in a female donor with multiple myeloma. Sequenced material: PBMCs, taken in a trial of ipilimumab plus nivolumab as post-transplant consolidation.

The CDR3 is CASSDTYKQSRANVLTF. The DNA for the CDR3 is TGTGCCAGCTCGGATACGTACAAACAAAGTCGGGCCAACGTCCTGACTTTC. J is TRBJ2-6 and V is TRBV9; D is ambiguous. The V gene's germline CDR1 is SGDLS and CDR2 YYNGEE. CDR3 length: 17 residues. V lost 7 bases and J lost 5, with 22 bases in between.